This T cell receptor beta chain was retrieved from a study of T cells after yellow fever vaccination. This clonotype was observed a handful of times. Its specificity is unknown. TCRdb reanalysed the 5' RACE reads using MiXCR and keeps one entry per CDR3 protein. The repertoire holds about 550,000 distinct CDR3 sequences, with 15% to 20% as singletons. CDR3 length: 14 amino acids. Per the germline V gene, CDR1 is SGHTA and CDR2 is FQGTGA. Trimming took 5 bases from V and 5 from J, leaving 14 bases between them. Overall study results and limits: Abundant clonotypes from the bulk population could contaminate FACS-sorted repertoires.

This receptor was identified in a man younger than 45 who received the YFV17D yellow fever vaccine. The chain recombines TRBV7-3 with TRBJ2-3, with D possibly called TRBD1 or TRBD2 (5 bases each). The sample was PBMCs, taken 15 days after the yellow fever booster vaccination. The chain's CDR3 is CASSRPGAGDTQYF. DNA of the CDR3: TGTGCCAGCAGCCGTCCTGGGGCGGGAGATACGCAGTATTTT.